Presented here are 32 T cell receptor beta chains from one specimen sequenced in a study of cytomegalovirus exposure and HLA in healthy donors. PCR was performed using 60 Vbeta and 13 Jbeta primers. The assay was immunoSEQ multiplex PCR, and TCRdb's table has in-frame clones only and misses some. Here the sample spans 90,000 to 100,000 clones, around 70% being singletons. What was sequenced was PBMCs. Receptor source: a man aged 45 to 65 in good health and CMV-seronegative.

The chain couples TRBV29-1 to TRBJ1-1, with a tentative D call TRBD1 (6 bases). The CDR3 has 12 amino acids. Trimming pared 3 bases from V and 9 bases from J, leaving 14 bases between. Looked up from germline, CDR1 is SQVTM and CDR2 is ANQGSEA. The CDR3 DNA follows: TGCAGCGTTGAGGGATGGGGGCTCAAAGCTTTCTTT. It encodes CSVEGWGLKAFF.

The chain carries TRBV5-4 and TRBJ2-2, with D possibly TRBD2 on 5 matching bases. Germline-derived CDR1 and CDR2 are SGHNT and YYREEE (reference sequence). The CDR3 contains 15 residues. Trimming pared 5 bases from V and 1 base from J, leaving 12 bases between. The CDR3 spells CASRRETQNTGELFF. The CDR3 coding sequence is TGTGCCAGCAGAAGGGAGACTCAGAACACCGGGGAGCTGTTTTTT.

This clone was found a few times. Different DNA sequences within this sample yield the same CDR3. The chain joins TRBV29-1 to TRBJ2-1; 7 positions agree with TRBD2. CDR1 and CDR2 from the germline V gene are SQVTM and ANQGSEA. The CDR3 has 13 amino acids. Losses at the gene ends were 3 bases for V and 12 bases for J; bases not matched to a gene: 11. The CDR3 reads CSVEKGLVDLQFF. In DNA form, the CDR3 reads TGCAGCGTTGAGAAAGGACTAGTTGATTTGCAGTTCTTC.

V is TRBV6-6 and J is TRBJ1-5; D uncertain. V shed 7 bases and J shed 4 bases, with 11 bases lying between them. Germline-derived CDR1 and CDR2 are MNHNY and SVGAGI (reference sequence). CDR3 length equals 13 residues. The DNA of the CDR3 is TGTGCCAGCATTTTACAGAGAAATCAGCCCCAGCATTTT. This gives the protein CASILQRNQPQHF.

The chain combines TRBV4-2 with TRBJ2-1, with a possible D match to TRBD1 (5 bases). The germline V and J ends were trimmed by 6 bases and 0 bases, with 12 bases remaining between them. CDR1 and CDR2 (germline): LGHNA, YNFKEQ. This CDR3 has 15 amino acids. The CDR3 DNA sequence: TGTGCCAGCAGACAGGAAGACCCCTCCTACAATGAGCAGTTCTTC. Its protein product is CASRQEDPSYNEQFF.

On this clone: The germline gene is not matched at one end of the junction; a read error may be the cause. The chain joins TRBV4-3 to TRBJ1-1, with D perhaps TRBD1 (5 bases). This CDR3 contains 13 residues. CDR1 is LGHNA and CDR2 is YSLEER in the germline V gene. This chain's CDR3 is CASSQESRTLLRF. CDR3 DNA sequence: TGCGCCAGCAGCCAAGAAAGTAGGACATTACTGCGGTTT.

This clone was seen a handful of times. The germline gene is not matched at one end of the junction; a read error may be the cause. The rearrangement joins TRBV7-7 to TRBJ2-2, with 14 bases fitting TRBD2. Germline assignment: CDR1 SSHAT and CDR2 FNYEAQ (reference sequence). The CDR3 is 16 amino acids. CDR3 in DNA: TGTGCTAGCAGCCAGGGACTAGCGGGGGCCGCCGGGGAGCTGTTTTTT. Protein sequence: CASSQGLAGAAGELFF.

This clone was observed once. This rearrangement joins TRBV5-1 to TRBJ2-2, with 7 bases matching TRBD1. The CDR3 is made up of 15 amino acids. Looked up from germline, CDR1 is SGHRS and CDR2 is YFSETQ. Unmatched junction bases numbered 3, after V lost 4 bases and J lost 0 bases. The CDR3 region is CASSPDRANTGELFF. The DNA of the CDR3 is TGCGCCAGCAGCCCAGACAGGGCGAACACCGGGGAGCTGTTTTTT.

The sample holds one count of this clone. CDR3 DNA sequence: TGTGCCAGCAGCTTGGGAAAGACAGGGTACGGGGCCAACGTCCTGACTTTC. Its protein is CASSLGKTGYGANVLTF. The chain carries TRBV5-4 and TRBJ2-6; 7 nucleotides agree with TRBD1. The germline V gene encodes CDR1 SGHNT and CDR2 YYREEE (reference sequence). Trimming took 0 bases from V and 4 from J; bases not matched to a gene: 7. The CDR3 loop spans 17 amino acids.

J is TRBJ2-3 and V is TRBV9, with 8 bases aligning to TRBD2. The V segment lost 0 bases and the J segment 2 bases; nucleotides outside the gene matches: 5. This CDR3 region has 16 residues. Germline CDR1 SGDLS, CDR2 YYNGEE. CDR3 coding DNA: TGTGCCAGCAGCGTAGACGGGGGGGGATTCACAGATACGCAGTATTTT. Protein product: CASSVDGGGFTDTQYF. The whole variable domain, filled in from reference TRBV9 and TRBJ2-3, reads DSGVTQTPKHLITATGQRVTLRCSPRSGDLSVYWYQQSLDQGLQFLIQYYNGEERAKGNILERFSAQQFPDLHSELNLSSLELGDSALYFCASSVDGGGFTDTQYFGPGTRLTVL.

The chain couples TRBV4-1 to TRBJ2-2, with a tentative D call TRBD2 (5 bases). Trimming pared 4 bases from V and 6 bases from J, leaving 12 bases between. The CDR3 runs to 14 residues. Germline V lookup: CDR1 MGHRA, CDR2 YSYEKL. CDR3 bases: TGCGCCAGCAGCCTGGAATGGGGAGCCGGGGAGCTGTTTTTT. This encodes CASSLEWGAGELFF.

The chain uses TRBV6-1 and TRBJ1-2; 8 nucleotides agree with TRBD1. After removal of 6 bases from V and 7 bases from J, the junction contained 7 bases not matched to a gene. This CDR3 has 13 residues. The V gene's germline CDR1 is MNHNS and CDR2 SASEGT. CDR3 in DNA: TGTGCCAGCAGAGAGACAGGGGATGGTGGCTACACCTTC. Translated: CASRETGDGGYTF.

V and J are TRBV5-5 and TRBJ1-1; D remains ambiguous. V lost 1 base and J lost 1, with 5 bases in between. The CDR3 consists of 13 residues. Looked up from germline, CDR1 is SGHKS and CDR2 is YYEKEE (reference sequence). The CDR3 bases are TGTGCCAGCAGCTTGACTGGGAACACTGAAGCTTTCTTT. Translated, it gives CASSLTGNTEAFF.

The CDR3 spells CASRTGLAGVGYEQYV. CDR3 DNA: TGTGCCAGCAGAACGGGACTAGCGGGAGTTGGCTACGAGCAGTACGTC. The chain carries TRBV5-5 and TRBJ2-7, with 14 bases aligning to TRBD2. Trimming cost V 5 bases and J 3 bases; bases outside gene matches: 7. The CDR3 runs 16 residues. Germline CDR1 and CDR2: SGHKS and YYEKEE (reference sequence).

This chain joins TRBV6-6 and TRBJ2-5; D perhaps matches TRBD2 (6 bases). Trimming pared 6 bases from V and 5 bases from J, leaving 16 bases between. Germline V CDR1 and CDR2: MNHNY, SVGAGI (reference sequence). The CDR3 covers 14 residues. In DNA form, the CDR3 reads TGTGCCAGCAGCCGACTAGACGGCGGGGAGACCCAGTACTTC. Protein product: CASSRLDGGETQYF.

This clone was detected only once. The rearrangement links TRBV6-6 to TRBJ2-1; D unclear. The CDR3 covers 11 residues. Germline V gene sequence: CDR1 MNHNY, CDR2 SVGAGI (reference sequence). V lost 6 bases and J lost 8, with 8 bases in between. The CDR3: CASSPRDEQFF. The CDR3 coding sequence is TGTGCCAGCAGCCCTCGCGATGAGCAGTTCTTC.

The chain joins TRBV4-1 to TRBJ2-7; unclear D gene. The ends were cut back, 0 bases at V and 0 bases at J, with 6 bases in the middle. The CDR3 is 14 residues long. CDR1 is MGHRA and CDR2 is YSYEKL in the germline V gene. CDR3 sequence reads: CASSQEESSYEQYV. CDR3 nucleotides: TGCGCCAGCAGCCAAGAGGAGAGCTCCTACGAGCAGTACGTC.

Details on this clone: Other DNA variants within this sample encode the same CDR3. This sequence joins TRBV6-1 and TRBJ2-7; D is perhaps TRBD2 (6 bases). Looked up from germline, CDR1 is MNHNS and CDR2 is SASEGT. V was pared by 4 bases and J by 3 bases, with 10 bases between. This CDR3 comprises 13 residues. CDR3 loop: CASSVGRGYEQYF. Here the CDR3 DNA reads TGTGCCAGCAGTGTGGGGCGGGGCTACGAGCAGTACTTC.

In this sample, this clone turned up a few times. The identical CDR3 is also encoded by other nucleotide sequences in the sample. The V gene is TRBV5-4, the J gene TRBJ2-3, with 8 bases aligning to TRBD2. V was clipped by 0 bases and J by 0 bases; unmatched bases: 3. Germline V lookup: CDR1 SGHNT, CDR2 YYREEE (reference sequence). The CDR3 is 16 residues long. This chain's CDR3 is CASSLGAGVSTDTQYF. In nucleotides, the CDR3 is TGTGCCAGCAGCTTGGGAGCGGGGGTTAGCACAGATACGCAGTATTTT.

The chain links TRBV5-1 to TRBJ1-1; 7 nucleotides match TRBD1. Trimming at V came to 6 bases and at J to 3 bases, leaving 5 bases not matched to a gene. Germline CDR1 SGHRS, CDR2 YFSETQ. CDR3 length: 13 amino acids. Written as DNA, the CDR3 is TGCGCCAGCACTACAGGGGACTACACTGAAGCTTTCTTT. Translated, it gives CASTTGDYTEAFF.

This chain uses TRBV4-2 with TRBJ1-4; D gene ambiguous. Trimming stripped 0 bases from V and 5 bases from J, with 10 bases between. This CDR3 spans 15 amino acids. Germline V gene data show CDR1 as LGHNA and CDR2 as YNFKEQ. The CDR3 DNA sequence: TGTGCCAGCAGCCAAGATATAACTGTAAATGAAAAACTGTTTTTT. It is translated as CASSQDITVNEKLFF.

The V gene is TRBV7-8, the J gene TRBJ2-3; D possibly corresponds to TRBD2 (5 bases). V gave up 0 bases and J gave up 2 bases, with 6 bases separating them. The germline gives CDR1 SGHVS, CDR2 FQNEAQ. The CDR3 consists of 14 residues. The CDR3 is CASSLAGVTDTQYF. CDR3 DNA sequence: TGTGCCAGCAGCTTAGCGGGAGTCACAGATACGCAGTATTTT.

V is TRBV30 and J is TRBJ1-5; 8 nucleotides match TRBD1. Per germline, CDR1 GTSNPN and CDR2 SVGIG (reference sequence). The CDR3 runs to 13 residues. Trimming took 5 bases from V and 3 from J; bases not matched to a gene: 3. CDR3 bases: TGTGCCTGGGGACAGGGCTTCAATCAGCCCCAGCATTTT. It translates to CAWGQGFNQPQHF.

In nucleotides, the CDR3 is TGCGCCAGCAGCCAGCGACAGGGCGGGGATGAAAAACTGTTTTTT. This sequence encodes CASSQRQGGDEKLFF. The chain recombines TRBV4-3 with TRBJ1-4, with TRBD1 matching over 7 bases. The CDR3 has 15 residues. The germline gives CDR1 LGHNA, CDR2 YSLEER. Trimming cost V 3 bases and J 6 bases; bases outside gene matches: 7.

This clone came up once. The chain combines TRBV6-5 with TRBJ2-2; 7 bases line up with TRBD1. This CDR3 contains 15 residues. The ends lost 8 bases at V and 0 bases at J; junction bases unmatched: 6. Germline values: CDR1 MNHEY, CDR2 SVGAGI. CDR3 coding DNA: TGTGCCAGCCACGGGACAGCCCCGAACACCGGGGAGCTGTTTTTT. This sequence encodes CASHGTAPNTGELFF.

The chain combines TRBV7-3 with TRBJ1-1, with D possibly matching TRBD1 (5 bases). CDR1 SGHTA and CDR2 FQGTGA come from the germline V gene. The CDR3 is 13 residues long. Trimming removed 1 base from V and 5 bases from J, with 8 bases in between. The CDR3 nucleotides read TGTGCCAGCAGCTTAAGGGCAGGGACTGAAGCTTTCTTT. This encodes CASSLRAGTEAFF.

CDR3 sequence: CASGRTLSSGNTIYF. The CDR3 coding sequence is TGTGCCAGCGGAAGGACACTTTCCTCTGGAAACACCATATATTTT. The rearrangement uses TRBV6-5 and TRBJ1-3; a weak D match, TRBD1 (5 bases). CDR3 length equals 15 residues. The germline V gene has CDR1 MNHEY and CDR2 SVGAGI. Trimming removed 8 bases from V and 0 bases from J, with 14 bases in between.

This clone was recorded only once. The chain recombines TRBV6-7 with TRBJ2-7, with 9 positions matching TRBD1. TRBV6-7 counts as an open reading frame of uncertain function. CDR3 length: 14 residues. V was pared by 9 bases and J by 4 bases, with 10 bases of the junction left unmatched. CDR3 residues: CARGTGTGIYEQYF. The CDR3 DNA reads as TGTGCCAGGGGTACCGGGACAGGGATTTACGAGCAGTACTTC.

The chain joins TRBV7-9 to TRBJ2-1; 9 nucleotides match TRBD2. The ends lost 5 bases at V and 10 bases at J; junction bases unmatched: 3. Germline CDR1 SEHNR, CDR2 FQNEAQ (reference sequence). The CDR3 length is 12 residues. CDR3 nucleotides: TGTGCCAGCAGCGTCGGACTAGCGGAGCAGTTCTTC. Its translation: CASSVGLAEQFF.

This clone was detected only once. This rearrangement joins TRBV5-1 to TRBJ1-5; tentative D call: TRBD1 (5 bases). The CDR3 runs to 14 residues. Germline CDR1 SGHRS, CDR2 YFSETQ. V gave up 4 bases and J gave up 2 bases, with 10 bases separating them. The CDR3 reads CASSTGGGNQPQHF. DNA for the CDR3: TGCGCCAGCAGCACGGGGGGTGGCAATCAGCCCCAGCATTTT.

This clone turned up a few times. This sequence joins TRBV7-6 and TRBJ2-5; 8 bases match TRBD2. V shed 2 bases, J shed 5 bases, and the junction held 16 bases outside the gene matches. Per germline, CDR1 SGHVS and CDR2 FNYEAQ. The CDR3 is 18 amino acids. CDR3 nucleotide sequence: TGTGCCAGCAGCTTAATTGGGGAAAGCGGGAGTCGTCGCGAGACCCAGTACTTC. Translation gives CASSLIGESGSRRETQYF.

The chain links TRBV18 to TRBJ1-4; TRBD1 agrees at 10 bases. The CDR3 covers 16 residues. Looked up from germline, CDR1 is KGHSH and CDR2 is LQKENI. J gave up 8 bases and V 6 bases, and 12 bases lay outside the gene matches. CDR3 region: CASSRRTGTGDEKLFF. CDR3 DNA: TGTGCCAGCTCGCGCCGAACCGGGACAGGGGACGAAAAACTGTTTTTT.